This TCR beta chain emerged from a study of blood T cell repertoires in COVID-19. Across the whole study: There were acute and convalescent COVID-19 samples, and they came from the United States, Italy and Spain. T cells, B-cell-depleted T cells, or PBMCs supplied cDNA or gDNA.

Original handling: Amplified reference gene primers provided the basis for estimating nucleated cell counts. Sequenced by immunoSEQ multiplex PCR; TCRdb stores in-frame clones only, minus some. Clone size and the V and J calls come from that table; the DNA yielded D and trimming. The sample carries about 200,000 clones, roughly 90% recorded once. This CDR3 has 14 residues. Germline assignment: CDR1 SGHNT and CDR2 YENEEA. V trimming: 2 bases; J trimming: 5 bases; junction bases outside the gene matches: 4. The receptor was isolated from a man younger than 35 with active or convalescent COVID-19. This chain joins TRBV11-3 and TRBJ1-1, with 8 bases matching TRBD1. The specimen sequenced was peripheral blood. The CDR3 here is CASSLTGGSTEAFF. CDR3 nucleotide sequence: TGTGCCAGCAGCTTAACAGGGGGTAGTACTGAAGCTTTCTTT.